The clone carrying this TCR beta chain was detected a few times. Antigen unknown. This sample is part of a study of beta chain features in type 1 diabetes. Study findings and constraints: There was a moderate but significant shortening of TCRB CDR3s in all four CD4+ subsets of Type 1 diabetes patients.

All of the isolated RNA was reverse transcribed, so expressed TCRB transcripts were sequenced. The data were produced by immunoSEQ multiplex PCR, yet TCRdb's version contains in-frame clones alone and is incomplete. In the table there are 310,000 or so clones, roughly 15% of which are singletons. The CDR3 is 11 residues long. Trimming shortened V by 4 bases and J by 7 bases, and 5 bases separated the two germline ends. The germline V gene encodes CDR1 KGHSH and CDR2 LQKENI. The material sequenced was naive CD4+ T cells from blood. The TCR originated in a man younger than 35 with type 1 diabetes. This sequence joins TRBV18 and TRBJ2-1; D remains ambiguous. In DNA, the CDR3 is TGTGCCAGCTCACTTATGAATGAGCAGTTCTTC. Translating gives CASSLMNEQFF.